This entry describes one T cell receptor (beta chain). Its target is unknown. The V end lost 3 bases, the J end lost 6 bases, and 12 bases lay between the germline ends. Per the germline V gene, CDR1 is MDHEN and CDR2 is SYDVKM. The CDR3 extends over 15 amino acids. Sequenced by immunoSEQ multiplex PCR; TCRdb stores in-frame clones only, minus some. The sample gives fewer than 110,000 clones, roughly 91% of which show up once; less than 55% is in the top ten. This specimen belongs to a study of T cell responses to AZD1222 COVID-19 vaccine. Findings and caveats of the study: Nearly half of spike-specific TCRs reportedly target variant regions that are unmutated in the B.1.351 and B.1.1.7 variants. Vaccination with two AZD1222 doses was followed by a rise in Spike-specific TCR breadth and depth.

The material was peripheral blood, obtained on day 0 of AZD1222 vaccination. The sequence was obtained from an adult in good health. The chain has TRBV28 and TRBJ1-6; D is perhaps TRBD1 (6 bases). DNA for the CDR3: TGTGCCAGCAGTTTGCCAGGGGAGAGTAATTCACCCCTCCACTTT. Protein: CASSLPGESNSPLHF. Combining the CDR3 with reference TRBV28 and TRBJ1-6 gives the whole variable domain DVKVTQSSRYLVKRTGEKVFLECVQDMDHENMFWYRQDPGLGLRLIYFSYDVKMKEKGDIPEGYSVSREKKERFSLILESASTNQTSMYLCASSLPGESNSPLHFGNGTRLTVT.